This T cell receptor beta chain was sequenced in a study of T cell responses to AZD1222 COVID-19 vaccine. To note about this clone: Its antigen is currently unknown.

Whole-study results and caveats: Seropositive AZD1222 recipients at baseline numbered only five to seven. CD4 TCRs covered the whole spike, strongest at regions 160-218 and 743-854. The breadth and depth of Spike-specific TCRs increased once two AZD1222 doses had been given.

Using immunoSEQ multiplex PCR, the repertoire was profiled, and TCRdb retains in-frame clones only, with some absent. The sample records some 120,000 clones, about 89% being singletons. V dropped 6 bases and J dropped 0 bases, with 12 bases sitting between them. CDR1 and CDR2 (germline): LNHDA, SQIVND (reference sequence). The CDR3 is 15 amino acids. The sequence was obtained from an adult in good health. The V gene is TRBV19, the J gene TRBJ1-3; D not resolved. This specimen consisted of peripheral blood, obtained on day 0 of AZD1222 vaccination. The CDR3 sequence: CASRPTSNSGNTIYF. The CDR3 nucleotides read TGTGCCAGTAGACCGACAAGTAACTCTGGAAACACCATATATTTT. Variable domain in full (rest from reference TRBV19 and TRBJ1-3): DGGITQSPKYLFRKEGQNVTLSCEQNLNHDAMYWYRQDPGQGLRLIYYSQIVNDFQKGDIAEGYSVSREKKESFPLTVTSAQKNPTAFYLCASRPTSNSGNTIYFGEGSWLTVV.